What follows are 22 T cell receptor beta chains derived from one specimen sequenced in a study of T-cell memory formation after mild COVID-19. Each CDR3 protein gets one entry after TCRdb re-called the 5' RACE reads with MiXCR. The table shows fewer than 50,000 distinct CDR3 sequences, with more than 10% occurring only once. The specimen was PBMCs or a T cell subset sorted from them (not recorded which). Receptors originate from a young man who had mild COVID-19 (a few samples of this study predate the infection). Cell type and time point are not known.

The CDR3 bases are TGTGCCAGCTCCCCGAGTCCGGGACCCAGCTATGGCTACACCTTC. Translation: CASSPSPGPSYGYTF. The chain uses TRBV18 and TRBJ1-2; D is perhaps TRBD1 (5 bases). Germline V CDR1 and CDR2: KGHSH, LQKENI. The length of the CDR3 is 15 residues. The V and J ends lost 6 bases and 4 bases respectively, with 18 bases between them.

The chain couples TRBV25-1 to TRBJ1-4, with D maybe TRBD1 (5 bases). Germline CDR1 MGHDK, CDR2 SYGVNS. V gave up 5 bases and J gave up 5 bases, with 15 bases separating them. The CDR3 has 15 amino acids. This CDR3 is CASSLKQGLNEKLFF. CDR3 bases: TGTGCCAGCAGTCTTAAGCAGGGTTTAAATGAAAAACTGTTTTTT.

V and J are TRBV4-1 and TRBJ1-1; D is undetermined. The CDR3 runs 14 residues. The V gene lost 0 bases and the J gene lost 1 base, with 6 bases spanning the gap. Germline CDR1 reads MGHRA; CDR2 reads YSYEKL. The CDR3 nucleotides are TGCGCCAGCAGCCAAGATTTGGGGAACACTGAAGCTTTCTTT. Translated, it gives CASSQDLGNTEAFF.

This clonotype was recorded a few times. This chain uses TRBV6-6 with TRBJ2-6, with D possibly matching TRBD2 (5 bases). The CDR3 is made up of 15 amino acids. V was shortened by 10 bases and J by 3 bases, with 16 bases between the two germline ends. Germline assignment: CDR1 MNHNY and CDR2 SVGAGI (reference sequence). The CDR3 reads CATVLRGDGANVLTF. Written as DNA, the CDR3 is TGTGCCACTGTGTTACGGGGTGATGGGGCCAACGTCCTGACTTTC.

The chain has TRBV5-1 and TRBJ1-5; a possible D gene is TRBD1 (5 bases). Trimming removed 4 bases at V and 4 bases at J, with 15 bases between. There are 15 residues in the CDR3. Germline V gives CDR1 SGHRS, CDR2 YFSETQ. Written as DNA, the CDR3 is TGCGCCAGCAGCCTTCAAGGGGTAAGGAATCAGCCCCAGCATTTT. Translating gives CASSLQGVRNQPQHF.

The genes are TRBV3-1 and TRBJ2-7; 9 nucleotides line up with TRBD2. With 4 bases clipped from V and 5 bases from J, the junction kept 3 bases outside the gene matches. CDR1 and CDR2 from the germline V gene are LGHDT and YNNKEL (reference sequence). The CDR3 has 13 amino acids. CDR3 DNA: TGTGCCAGCAGCCCTAGCGGGGTCAACGAGCAGTACGTC. Translation gives CASSPSGVNEQYV.

This clonotype was recorded many times. J is TRBJ2-1 and V is TRBV5-1; D is undetermined. Per the germline V gene, CDR1 is SGHRS and CDR2 is YFSETQ. The V end was cut by 4 bases, the J end by 0 bases, with 11 bases between. The CDR3 loop spans 15 amino acids. The CDR3 DNA follows: TGCGCCAGCAGCCCGATCGATAGCTCCTACAATGAGCAGTTCTTC. This translates into CASSPIDSSYNEQFF.

This clonotype was seen more than once but under ten times. The V gene is TRBV7-8, the J gene TRBJ2-7, with 8 positions matching TRBD1. The ends lost 7 bases at V and 1 base at J; junction bases unmatched: 9. CDR3 length equals 15 residues. Per the germline V gene, CDR1 is SGHVS and CDR2 is FQNEAQ. For the CDR3, the DNA is TGTGCCAGCAACCCCACAGGGGGTCAGTCCTACGAGCAGTACGTC. Amino acid sequence: CASNPTGGQSYEQYV.

The rearrangement links TRBV6-5 to TRBJ1-2; D is ambiguous. Germline CDR1 and CDR2: MNHEY and SVGAGI. Trimming pared 4 bases from V and 7 bases from J, leaving 10 bases between. CDR3 length: 12 residues. CDR3 sequence: CASSSRAGGYTF. As DNA, the CDR3 is TGTGCCAGCAGTTCGAGGGCAGGTGGCTACACCTTC.

V is TRBV12-3 or TRBV12-4 and J is TRBJ2-7, with a tentative D call TRBD2 (6 bases). Trimming removed 7 bases from V and 2 bases from J, with 12 bases in between. This CDR3 comprises 13 residues. As DNA, the CDR3 is TGTGCCAGCACGGAGGGAGAGGCCTACGAGCAGTACTTC. This sequence encodes CASTEGEAYEQYF.

This clonotype was detected a few times. This sequence joins TRBV7-2 and TRBJ2-3; D uncertain. The CDR3 is 12 amino acids. Germline values: CDR1 SGHTA, CDR2 FQGNSA. The V end was cut by 2 bases, the J end by 7 bases, with 7 bases between. CDR3 DNA sequence: TGTGCCAGCAGCTTAACCTTGTATACGCAGTATTTT. Amino acids: CASSLTLYTQYF.

This clonotype has more than one count but fewer than ten. V gene TRBV7-9 combines with J gene TRBJ1-4, with a tentative D call TRBD1 (5 bases). This CDR3 contains 15 residues. Germline V gene sequence: CDR1 SEHNR, CDR2 FQNEAQ (reference sequence). Trimming pared 5 bases from V and 2 bases from J, leaving 12 bases between. In DNA, the CDR3 is TGTGCCAGCAGCCGGGACTGGCTTACTAATGAAAAACTGTTTTTT. Encoded protein: CASSRDWLTNEKLFF.

In its sample, this clonotype was seen many times. This chain connects TRBV5-1 to TRBJ2-3; D remains unclear. Germline V CDR1 and CDR2: SGHRS, YFSETQ. Trimming took off 9 bases at V and 2 bases at J, with 13 bases between the two ends. CDR3 length equals 13 residues. The CDR3 sequence is CATKGGSTDTQYF. CDR3 coding DNA: TGCGCCACCAAAGGCGGATCCACAGATACGCAGTATTTT.

This clonotype has a handful of counts. The chain uses TRBV5-5 and TRBJ2-7, with 8 positions matching TRBD1. This CDR3 comprises 17 residues. Losses at the gene ends were 0 bases for V and 3 bases for J; bases not matched to a gene: 11. CDR1 SGHKS and CDR2 YYEKEE come from the germline V gene (reference sequence). The CDR3 sequence: CASSLVPGTGVLYEQYV. CDR3 in DNA: TGTGCCAGCAGCTTGGTCCCCGGGACAGGAGTCCTCTACGAGCAGTACGTC.

This clonotype was counted a few times. Sequence at one end of the junction differs from germline and may be a read error. The gene calls are TRBV25-1 and TRBJ1-2; perhaps TRBD1 as D (6 bases). The CDR3 runs to 12 residues. Looked up from germline, CDR1 is MGHDK and CDR2 is SYGVNS. CDR3 amino acids: CASSFTGYDYTF. DNA for the CDR3: TGTGCCAGCAGTTTTACAGGGTATGACTACACCTTC.

The chain joins TRBV18 to TRBJ1-1; D not certain. The germline gives CDR1 KGHSH, CDR2 LQKENI. Between the trimmed V and J ends, which lost 3 bases and 6 bases, there was a span of 14 bases. The CDR3 runs to 14 residues. The CDR3 loop is CASSPLDLGAEAFF. CDR3 coding DNA: TGTGCCAGCTCACCCCTTGACCTGGGCGCTGAAGCTTTCTTT.

This clonotype was counted at least ten times. The chain carries TRBV4-3 and TRBJ2-3; D gene uncertain. Germline values: CDR1 LGHNA, CDR2 YSLEER. Between the trimmed V and J ends, which lost 3 bases and 1 base, there was a span of 11 bases. The CDR3 has 15 residues. As DNA, the CDR3 is TGCGCCAGCAGCCACAGCAGCTCTGGCACAGATACGCAGTATTTT. It yields the protein CASSHSSSGTDTQYF.

The chain joins TRBV20-1 to TRBJ1-5; D is unclear. CDR1 and CDR2 (germline): DFQATT, SNEGSKA (reference sequence). The CDR3 runs 12 residues. V lost 6 bases to trimming and J lost 4 bases, with 10 bases between them. In DNA, the CDR3 is TGCAGTGCGGGCAGGAGAAATCAGCCCCAGCATTTT. This codes for CSAGRRNQPQHF.

The V gene is TRBV6-4, the J gene TRBJ2-2; D possibly corresponds to TRBD1 (6 bases). The germline V gene has CDR1 MRHNA and CDR2 SNTAGT. Deletions cut 8 bases from V and 1 base from J, with 11 bases between. This CDR3 is 14 amino acids long. In DNA form, the CDR3 reads TGTGCCAGCGGGAAGACAGGGAACACCGGGGAGCTGTTTTTT. It translates to CASGKTGNTGELFF.

This chain links TRBV12-3 or TRBV12-4 with TRBJ2-7, with 11 positions matching TRBD1. The CDR3 is 14 amino acids. V lost 5 bases and J lost 6; bases outside the gene matches: 6. The DNA for the CDR3 is TGTGCCAGCAGTACCGGACAGGGGGCAGTCGAGCAGTACGTC. Encoded protein: CASSTGQGAVEQYV.

The chain couples TRBV4-1 to TRBJ1-5, with unresolved D. Germline V gene lookup returns CDR1 MGHRA and CDR2 YSYEKL. V was trimmed by 6 bases and J by 11 bases, leaving 17 bases between them. The CDR3 length is 13 residues. In DNA form, the CDR3 reads TGCGCCAGCAGTCTAGAGGGCGGTCTGGCCCAGCATTTT. Protein sequence: CASSLEGGLAQHF.

The rearrangement joins TRBV20-1 to TRBJ2-1, with 10 bases matching TRBD2. Trimming cost V 3 bases and J 1 base; bases outside gene matches: 6. The CDR3 runs to 16 residues. In germline, CDR1 is DFQATT, CDR2 SNEGSKA (reference sequence). DNA of the CDR3: TGCAGTGCTAGCCGGCTAGCGGGGGCTTCCTACAATGAGCAGTTCTTC. Translating it yields CSASRLAGASYNEQFF.